What follows are 28 T cell receptor beta chains derived from one specimen sequenced in a study of TIL therapy for anti-PD-1-resistant metastatic lung cancer. The time point was: pre-treatment sample, taken before nivolumab and TIL therapy. Tumor tissue came from excised metastases, mostly pleural nodules or supraclavicular lymph nodes. Sequencing used immunoSEQ v3. Sequencing used immunoSEQ multiplex PCR; TCRdb keeps in-frame clones, though not all of them. In the table there are 50,000 to 60,000 clones, 71% of which are singletons. The sample was tumor tissue, taken at baseline. Source of these receptors: a person aged 25 to 80 with non-small cell lung cancer.

The J gene is TRBJ1-3, the V gene TRBV2, with TRBD1 as a possible D gene (6 bases). Germline V lookup: CDR1 SNHLY, CDR2 FYNNEI. This CDR3 spans 19 amino acids. With 2 bases removed from V and 0 bases from J, the gap between germline ends came to 20 bases. The CDR3 coding sequence is TGTGCCAGCAGTGAATCCGGGACACCTCAGAACCCCTCTGGAAACACCATATATTTT. This sequence encodes CASSESGTPQNPSGNTIYF. Using reference TRBV2 and TRBJ1-3 for the parts outside the CDR3, the full variable domain is EPEVTQTPSHQVTQMGQEVILRCVPISNHLYFYWYRQILGQKVEFLVSFYNNEISEKSEIFDDQFSVERPDGSNFTLKIRSTKLEDSAMYFCASSESGTPQNPSGNTIYFGEGSWLTVV.

This clone appeared once. The chain combines TRBV30 with TRBJ2-5; D is possibly TRBD2 (6 bases). The CDR3 extends over 15 amino acids. Germline-derived CDR1 and CDR2 are GTSNPN and SVGIG (reference sequence). V was shortened by 4 bases and J by 1 base, with 16 bases between the two germline ends. CDR3 bases: TGTGCCTGGACTCCTTGGGGGGTACCCCAAGAGACCCAGTACTTC. It yields the protein CAWTPWGVPQETQYF. The full variable domain, with the rest looked up from reference TRBV30 and TRBJ2-5, is SQTIHQWPATLVQPVGSPLSLECTVEGTSNPNLYWYRQAAGRGLQLLFYSVGIGQISSEVPQNLSASRPQDRQFILSSKKLLLSDSGFYLCAWTPWGVPQETQYFGPGTRLLVL.

This chain connects TRBV30 to TRBJ1-4; TRBD1 agrees at 10 bases. V lost 7 bases and J lost 8; bases outside the gene matches: 7. Per germline, CDR1 GTSNPN and CDR2 SVGIG (reference sequence). The CDR3 has 13 amino acids. The CDR3 DNA sequence: TGTGCCTCCCCGGGACAGGGGCGCGAAAAACTGTTTTTT. It specifies CASPGQGREKLFF.

The gene calls are TRBV15 and TRBJ2-7; the D is unclear. Trimming stripped 8 bases from V and 2 bases from J, with 10 bases between. CDR1 LNHNV and CDR2 YYDKDF come from the germline V gene (reference sequence). The length of the CDR3 is 12 residues. CDR3 coding DNA: TGTGCCACCCCGACTGGGCCCTACGAGCAGTACTTC. Protein sequence: CATPTGPYEQYF. The entire variable domain, with the rest obtained from reference TRBV15 and TRBJ2-7, is as follows: DAMVIQNPRYQVTQFGKPVTLSCSQTLNHNVMYWYQQKSSQAPKLLFHYYDKDFNNEADTPDNFQSRRPNTSFCFLDIRSPGLGDTAMYLCATPTGPYEQYFGPGTRLTVT.

The chain carries TRBV5-6 and TRBJ1-4; D perhaps matches TRBD1 (5 bases). This CDR3 is 14 amino acids long. V gave up 5 bases and J gave up 4 bases, with 12 bases separating them. The germline V gene encodes CDR1 SGHDT and CDR2 YYEEEE. CDR3: CASSSRGINEKLFF. DNA of the CDR3: TGTGCCAGCAGTTCGAGGGGAATTAATGAAAAACTGTTTTTT.

This chain links TRBV11-2 with TRBJ2-7, with D maybe TRBD1 (6 bases). This CDR3 has 13 amino acids. The V and J ends lost 5 bases and 6 bases respectively, with 14 bases between them. Germline CDR1 is SGHAT and CDR2 is FQNNGV. CDR3 amino acids: CASSQGTFSEQYF. The CDR3, as DNA: TGTGCCAGCAGCCAAGGGACATTCTCCGAGCAGTACTTC.

The genes are TRBV2 and TRBJ2-3; D remains unclear. The CDR3 spans 12 residues. Between the trimmed V and J ends, which lost 2 bases and 4 bases, there was a span of 4 bases. Germline V gene data show CDR1 as SNHLY and CDR2 as FYNNEI. In nucleotides, the CDR3 is TGTGCCAGCAGTGAACAGTCAGATACGCAGTATTTT. As protein: CASSEQSDTQYF.

The chain carries TRBV18 and TRBJ1-3, with D hard to call. Germline loops: CDR1 KGHSH, CDR2 LQKENI. Between the trimmed V and J ends, which lost 3 bases and 4 bases, there was a span of 13 bases. The CDR3 runs to 15 residues. CDR3: CASSPQGNEGNTIYF. Written as DNA, the CDR3 is TGTGCCAGCTCACCGCAAGGGAACGAGGGAAACACCATATATTTT. The variable domain in full, completed from reference TRBV18 and TRBJ1-3, reads NAGVMQNPRHLVRRRGQEARLRCSPMKGHSHVYWYRQLPEEGLKFMVYLQKENIIDESGMPKERFSAEFPKEGPSILRIQQVVRGDSAAYFCASSPQGNEGNTIYFGEGSWLTVV.

The gene calls are TRBV5-1 and TRBJ2-2, with D perhaps assigned TRBD1 or TRBD2 (6 bases each). This CDR3 is built from 14 residues. CDR1 is SGHRS and CDR2 is YFSETQ in the germline V gene. Trimming shortened V by 9 bases and J by 7 bases, and 19 bases separated the two germline ends. The CDR3 bases are TGCGCCACCAGGGACGGGGGCGGTATCGGGGAGCTGTTTTTT. Protein: CATRDGGGIGELFF.

This clone was detected a few times. The J gene is TRBJ2-3, the V gene TRBV7-8; TRBD1 might be the D (5 bases). The CDR3 sequence is 17 residues long. Trimming shortened V by 3 bases and J by 0 bases, and 16 bases separated the two germline ends. From germline, CDR1 is SGHVS and CDR2 FQNEAQ. CDR3 coding DNA: TGTGCCAGCAGCTTTCTACAGGTACCTTTAAGCACAGATACGCAGTATTTT. This codes for CASSFLQVPLSTDTQYF.

This clone was found a few times. The chain couples TRBV27 to TRBJ1-6, with D perhaps matching TRBD1 (6 bases). The length of the CDR3 is 13 residues. Trimming shortened V by 6 bases and J by 10 bases, and 13 bases separated the two germline ends. Germline CDR1 and CDR2: MNHEY and SMNVEV (reference sequence). The CDR3 DNA reads as TGTGCCAGCAGCCCCAGGGGCCAGTCACCCCTCCACTTT. Translating it yields CASSPRGQSPLHF.

The chain couples TRBV6-1 to TRBJ1-4; D is ambiguous. This CDR3 is 14 amino acids long. Trimming removed 5 bases at V and 0 bases at J, with 7 bases between. CDR1 and CDR2 (germline): MNHNS, SASEGT. The CDR3 spells CASSPQATNEKLFF. In DNA, the CDR3 is TGTGCCAGCAGTCCACAAGCAACTAATGAAAAACTGTTTTTT.

The chain has TRBV4-2 and TRBJ2-4, with 10 bases that match TRBD2. The CDR3 is 19 residues long. The V gene end was trimmed by 1 base and the J gene end by 0 bases; junction bases not matched to a gene: 9. CDR1 is LGHNA and CDR2 is YNFKEQ in the germline V gene. The CDR3 loop reads CASSQGQSSGRSAKNIQYF. For the CDR3, the DNA is TGTGCCAGCAGCCAAGGTCAGTCTAGCGGGAGATCAGCCAAAAACATTCAGTACTTC.

CDR3 in DNA: TGTGCCAGCAGCTTAGGTCCAGGGGGCTACGAGCAGTACTTC. It encodes CASSLGPGGYEQYF. V usage is TRBV7-9 and J usage is TRBJ2-7, with 7 bases lining up with TRBD1. The V segment lost 1 base and the J segment 3 bases; nucleotides outside the gene matches: 3. CDR1 and CDR2 (germline): SEHNR, FQNEAQ (reference sequence). The CDR3 runs to 14 residues.

This chain joins TRBV28 and TRBJ2-7; 7 nucleotides align to TRBD1. This CDR3 has 15 residues. Germline V gene lookup returns CDR1 MDHEN and CDR2 SYDVKM. J lost 1 base, V lost 5 bases, and 8 bases had no gene match. CDR3 loop: CASSRIGTDSYEQYF. CDR3 nucleotide sequence: TGTGCCAGCAGTCGTATAGGGACAGATTCCTACGAGCAGTACTTC. Complete variable domain (other parts from reference TRBV28 and TRBJ2-7): DVKVTQSSRYLVKRTGEKVFLECVQDMDHENMFWYRQDPGLGLRLIYFSYDVKMKEKGDIPEGYSVSREKKERFSLILESASTNQTSMYLCASSRIGTDSYEQYFGPGTRLTVT.

This clone occurred a few times. The chain combines TRBV30 with TRBJ2-3, with D possibly being TRBD2 (7 bases). Germline CDR1 and CDR2: GTSNPN and SVGIG (reference sequence). The CDR3 sequence is 13 residues long. The CDR3 DNA reads as TGTGCTTGGGGGGCGGGAGTACCAGATACGCAGTATTTT. It specifies CAWGAGVPDTQYF.

The chain carries TRBV1 and TRBJ1-4; TRBD1, the table's D call, lacks a check against the DNA. TRBV1 is a pseudogene locus. The CDR3 is made up of 11 amino acids. The CDR3, as DNA: TGCACCAGCAGCCATAACAGGGGTCTGTTTTTT. Amino acids: CTSSHNRGLFF.

This clone was detected a few times. DNA of the CDR3: TGTGCCAGCAAAAAAGCGGGAGATACGCAGTATTTT. Amino acid sequence: CASKKAGDTQYF. This chain links TRBV6-1 with TRBJ2-3; TRBD2 might be the D (6 bases). The CDR3 covers 12 residues. V dropped 7 bases and J dropped 5 bases, with 10 bases sitting between them. CDR1 is MNHNS, CDR2 SASEGT, per germline.

This sequence joins TRBV5-5 and TRBJ2-7; 7 nucleotides align to TRBD1. The germline V gene has CDR1 SGHKS and CDR2 YYEKEE (reference sequence). With V trimmed by 7 bases and J by 3 bases, 7 bases remained unmatched. The CDR3 covers 13 residues. CDR3 sequence (DNA): TGTGCCAGCGACTGGACAGGTGACTACGAGCAGTACTTC. It translates to CASDWTGDYEQYF. Combining the CDR3 with reference TRBV5-5 and TRBJ2-7 gives the whole variable domain DAGVTQSPTHLIKTRGQQVTLRCSPISGHKSVSWYQQVLGQGPQFIFQYYEKEERGRGNFPDRFSARQFPNYSSELNVNALLLGDSALYLCASDWTGDYEQYFGPGTRLTVT.

The chain uses TRBV28 and TRBJ2-5; TRBD1 aligns across 7 bases. The CDR3 sequence is 15 residues long. V dropped 5 bases and J dropped 5; count of bases not matched to a gene: 11. Germline CDR1 and CDR2: MDHEN and SYDVKM. CDR3 nucleotide sequence: TGTGCCAGCAGTCCAGCCGGGACAGCCTTCGAGACCCAGTACTTC. The encoded protein is CASSPAGTAFETQYF.

This chain connects TRBV27 to TRBJ1-1, with D possibly being TRBD1 (6 bases). CDR1 is MNHEY and CDR2 is SMNVEV in the germline V gene (reference sequence). This CDR3 region has 15 residues. Trimming left V 5 bases short and J 6 bases short, with 19 bases between. The DNA of the CDR3 is TGTGCCAGCAGTCTAAGGACAGTTCCTGACGCTGAAGCTTTCTTT. Its protein product is CASSLRTVPDAEAFF.

This clone was counted between two and nine times. This chain joins TRBV6-5 and TRBJ2-5, with TRBD2 identical over 7 bases. The trim removed 5 bases at V and 4 bases at J, leaving 10 bases unmatched. The germline V gene encodes CDR1 MNHEY and CDR2 SVGAGI. CDR3 size: 15 residues. CDR3 region: CASSTPRGGRETQYF. The CDR3, as DNA: TGTGCCAGCAGTACGCCGCGGGGAGGGCGAGAGACCCAGTACTTC.

This chain uses TRBV9 with TRBJ1-4, with D perhaps TRBD1 (5 bases). Between the trimmed V and J ends, which lost 3 bases and 6 bases, there was a span of 15 bases. Germline CDR1 reads SGDLS; CDR2 reads YYNGEE. The CDR3 runs 15 residues. CDR3 DNA: TGTGCCAGCAGCGCCCCGGGGGGAGGTGATGAAAAACTGTTTTTT. This translates into CASSAPGGGDEKLFF. Based on the CDR3 plus reference TRBV9 and TRBJ1-4, the full variable domain is DSGVTQTPKHLITATGQRVTLRCSPRSGDLSVYWYQQSLDQGLQFLIQYYNGEERAKGNILERFSAQQFPDLHSELNLSSLELGDSALYFCASSAPGGGDEKLFFGSGTQLSVL.

The chain combines TRBV7-2 with TRBJ2-1; D is ambiguous. Per the germline V gene, CDR1 is SGHTA and CDR2 is FQGNSA. The CDR3 has 13 residues. Trimming shortened V by 3 bases and J by 9 bases, and 12 bases separated the two germline ends. The CDR3 bases are TGTGCCAGCAGCTTGGACCCGGACGCTGAGCAGTTCTTC. Encoded protein: CASSLDPDAEQFF.

The chain carries TRBV5-4 and TRBJ1-5; 11 bases match TRBD1. Losses at the gene ends were 3 bases for V and 5 bases for J; bases not matched to a gene: 4. CDR3 size: 15 residues. CDR1 SGHNT and CDR2 YYREEE come from the germline V gene (reference sequence). CDR3 region: CASSSGQGGDQPQHF. CDR3 DNA: TGTGCCAGCAGCTCGGGACAGGGGGGTGATCAGCCCCAGCATTTT.

The chain combines TRBV7-2 with TRBJ2-5; 8 bases are shared with TRBD2. V lost 6 bases and J lost 4; bases outside the gene matches: 10. The CDR3 runs 15 residues. Looked up from germline, CDR1 is SGHTA and CDR2 is FQGNSA. The CDR3 DNA follows: TGTGCCAGCAGACTCATAGCGGGGCAAGGAGAGACCCAGTACTTC. This gives the protein CASRLIAGQGETQYF.

This clone was seen more than once but under ten times. The chain links TRBV7-9 to TRBJ1-4; 7 bases are a match to TRBD1. CDR1 is SEHNR and CDR2 is FQNEAQ in the germline V gene (reference sequence). J gave up 10 bases and V 1 base, and 3 bases lay outside the gene matches. The CDR3 has 13 residues. Here the CDR3 DNA reads TGTGCCAGCAGCTTAGAAGGGGGCGCAAAACTGTTTTTT. This encodes CASSLEGGAKLFF.

The J gene is TRBJ2-3, the V gene TRBV28; D possibly corresponds to TRBD2 (7 bases). Germline lookup yields CDR1 MDHEN and CDR2 SYDVKM. V was clipped by 3 bases and J by 3 bases, with 16 bases between them. This CDR3 is built from 16 residues. The CDR3: CASSLMRGGQTDTQYF. CDR3 DNA sequence: TGTGCCAGCAGTTTGATGAGGGGGGGCCAGACAGATACGCAGTATTTT.